The count of the clone carrying this T cell receptor beta chain is one. Its antigen remains unidentified. Deletions cut 0 bases from V and 13 bases from J, with 10 bases between. This CDR3 is 12 amino acids long. Germline V gene lookup returns CDR1 GTSNPN and CDR2 SVGIG (reference sequence). This sample stems from a study of monozygotic twins with cystic fibrosis. Repertoires were generated with immunoSEQ multiplex PCR, while TCRdb's copy carries only in-frame clones and drops some. The table shows about 32,000 clones, with more than 85% occurring only once. Study findings and constraints: In this small cohort, shared CDR3 numbers showed no association with age, concordance or disease severity. In 13 of 16 pairs, V gene usage was closest to the co-twin's. Monozygotic CF twins shared more identical nucleotide clonotypes than unrelated patients. Low clonality (median roughly 0.009) suggested a mostly naive repertoire.

The source material was blood. The genes are TRBV30 and TRBJ1-6; D is undetermined. The receptor's source is a girl under 10 years old with cystic fibrosis. For the CDR3, the DNA is TGTGCCTGGAGTGTAAATACGATTCCCCTCCACTTT. Its protein is CAWSVNTIPLHF.